Presented here are 22 T cell receptor beta chains from one specimen sequenced in a study of sequential checkpoint blockade in melanoma. Repertoires were generated with immunoSEQ multiplex PCR, while TCRdb's copy carries only in-frame clones and drops some. This sample has approximately 19,000 clones; roughly 28% occur once, and the top ten carry 5.5% to 8%. Regarding treatment: randomized to nivolumab then ipilimumab (arm A) or the reverse (arm B). The source was tumor tissue (inferred from file names), collected from a patient given nivolumab and ipilimumab in sequence. These receptors came from a human donor with melanoma.

The V call is TRBV10-2, the J call TRBJ2-2; perhaps TRBD1 as D (5 bases). The CDR3 runs 14 residues. V shed 0 bases and J shed 5 bases, with 7 bases lying between them. The germline V gene has CDR1 WSHSY and CDR2 SAAADI. The CDR3 DNA reads TGCGCCAGCAGTGAGTCTAGGGGTACCGGGGAGCTGTTTTTT. It is translated as CASSESRGTGELFF.

The V and J genes are TRBV18 and TRBJ2-7, with 8 bases aligning to TRBD2. The CDR3 contains 14 residues. Germline lookup yields CDR1 KGHSH and CDR2 LQKENI. Germline trimming cut 3 bases from V and 3 bases from J; bases unmatched to any gene: 4. The DNA of the CDR3 is TGTGCCAGCTCACCCGGGGGGGGTCTCTACGAGCAGTACTTC. Translated, it gives CASSPGGGLYEQYF.

J is TRBJ2-3 and V is TRBV6-8, with TRBD1 matching 7 bases. J was trimmed by 3 bases and V by 4 bases; bases with no gene match: 7. This CDR3 is 15 amino acids long. Looked up from germline, CDR1 is MNHGY and CDR2 is SAAAGT. This chain's CDR3 is CASSSTGKGTDTQYF. The CDR3 DNA reads as TGTGCCAGCAGTTCGACAGGGAAGGGGACAGATACGCAGTATTTT.

This clone was seen more than once but under ten times. V and J are TRBV4-1 and TRBJ1-2; the match to TRBD1 covers 7 bases. This CDR3 has 14 residues. Germline CDR1 and CDR2: MGHRA and YSYEKL. V lost 5 bases to trimming and J lost 10 bases; unmatched junction nucleotides: 13. This chain's CDR3 is CASSVRLQGTDYTF. The CDR3 nucleotides read TGCGCCAGCAGCGTACGACTACAGGGGACCGACTACACCTTC.

V gene TRBV19 combines with J gene TRBJ2-7; possible D gene TRBD2, 6 bases. V dropped 1 base and J dropped 6 bases, with 16 bases sitting between them. CDR1 is LNHDA and CDR2 is SQIVND in the germline V gene (reference sequence). The length of the CDR3 is 15 residues. CDR3: CASSIASPGSSEQYF. As DNA, the CDR3 is TGTGCCAGTAGTATAGCCTCCCCCGGGAGCAGCGAGCAGTACTTC.

This clone was observed a handful of times. The chain uses TRBV11-3 and TRBJ2-5, with 7 bases identical to TRBD2. The CDR3 runs to 17 residues. CDR1 SGHNT and CDR2 YENEEA come from the germline V gene. V shed 3 bases, J shed 7 bases, and the junction held 17 bases outside the gene matches. The CDR3 nucleotides read TGTGCCAGCAGCTTGATGGGCGGGAGCGTACCCCCGGGGACCCAGTACTTC. It yields the protein CASSLMGGSVPPGTQYF.

This chain connects TRBV19 to TRBJ2-1; 12 bases map to TRBD2. The CDR3 extends over 18 amino acids. CDR1 is LNHDA, CDR2 SQIVND, per germline (reference sequence). Trimming at V came to 3 bases and at J to 2 bases, leaving 8 bases not matched to a gene. CDR3: CASSMQGLAGGPYNEQFF. In DNA form, the CDR3 reads TGTGCCAGTAGTATGCAAGGCCTAGCGGGAGGGCCCTACAATGAGCAGTTCTTC.

This clone has just one count. CDR3: CASSWASGTDTQYF. CDR3 in DNA: TGTGCCAGCAGTTGGGCCTCAGGGACAGATACGCAGTATTTT. This chain connects TRBV25-1 to TRBJ2-3; D may be TRBD1 (5 bases). From germline, CDR1 is MGHDK and CDR2 SYGVNS. The CDR3 runs to 14 residues. V was shortened by 5 bases and J by 3 bases, with 12 bases between the two germline ends.

This clone was seen a handful of times. The chain couples TRBV6-8 to TRBJ1-3; D is unresolved. Germline V gives CDR1 MNHGY, CDR2 SAAAGT. Deletions cut 2 bases from V and 2 bases from J, with 7 bases between. The CDR3 contains 14 residues. The CDR3 region is CASSYTATGNTIYF. The CDR3 region has the DNA TGTGCCAGCAGTTACACAGCAACTGGAAACACCATATATTTT.

The chain combines TRBV11-3 with TRBJ1-4; D gene uncertain. Trimming removed 2 bases from V and 5 bases from J, with 12 bases in between. This CDR3 has 15 amino acids. CDR1 SGHNT and CDR2 YENEEA come from the germline V gene. CDR3 nucleotide sequence: TGTGCCAGCAGCTTATTAAGGACCGACAATGAAAAACTGTTTTTT. Amino acid sequence: CASSLLRTDNEKLFF.

This clone was picked up a small number of times. The J gene is TRBJ2-3, the V gene TRBV9; 10 nucleotides align to TRBD2. V was clipped by 4 bases and J by 3 bases; unmatched bases: 8. Germline V gene data show CDR1 as SGDLS and CDR2 as YYNGEE. The CDR3 sequence is 16 residues long. The CDR3 sequence: CASSPPGSGGTDTQYF. In DNA form, the CDR3 reads TGTGCCAGCAGCCCTCCGGGTAGCGGGGGGACAGATACGCAGTATTTT.

The chain employs TRBV19 and TRBJ1-5; 9 nucleotides line up with TRBD1. Per germline, CDR1 LNHDA and CDR2 SQIVND (reference sequence). V lost 3 bases to trimming and J lost 11 bases; unmatched junction nucleotides: 14. The CDR3 totals 16 residues. The CDR3 spells CASSMVYRGPFTAQHF. The CDR3 bases are TGTGCCAGTAGTATGGTCTACAGGGGGCCTTTCACGGCCCAGCATTTT.

This clone was observed a few times. V is TRBV28 and J is TRBJ2-3, with TRBD2 identical over 9 bases. The CDR3 loop spans 16 amino acids. Germline V gene sequence: CDR1 MDHEN, CDR2 SYDVKM. J gave up 2 bases and V 3 bases, and 6 bases lay outside the gene matches. The CDR3 nucleotides read TGTGCCAGCAGTTTGATTACTAGCGGGCACACAGATACGCAGTATTTT. Amino acids: CASSLITSGHTDTQYF.

This chain joins TRBV18 and TRBJ1-5; 7 bases map to TRBD1. CDR3 size: 17 residues. V lost 3 bases to trimming and J lost 3 bases; unmatched junction nucleotides: 11. Germline-derived CDR1 and CDR2 are KGHSH and LQKENI. CDR3 nucleotide sequence: TGTGCCAGCTCACCCGACCGGGACAGATTTTTCAATCAGCCCCAGCATTTT. Encoded protein: CASSPDRDRFFNQPQHF.

The rearrangement joins TRBV19 to TRBJ2-7; D not resolved. The V gene lost 3 bases and the J gene lost 2 bases, with 17 bases spanning the gap. This CDR3 is built from 16 residues. In germline, CDR1 is LNHDA, CDR2 SQIVND (reference sequence). CDR3 sequence reads: CASSIFSGLRTYEQYF. CDR3 in DNA: TGTGCCAGTAGTATTTTCTCGGGCCTACGAACCTACGAGCAGTACTTC.

This clone was counted at least ten times. The chain employs TRBV7-8 and TRBJ1-2; no firm D call. V lost 10 bases, J lost 4 bases, and 16 bases lay in between. CDR1 SGHVS and CDR2 FQNEAQ come from the germline V gene. The CDR3 contains 13 residues. CDR3 region: CATTPDGGYGYTF. The CDR3 DNA reads TGTGCCACTACCCCGGACGGTGGCTATGGCTACACCTTC.

This clone turned up a few times. This chain joins TRBV9 and TRBJ1-1; the D gene is possibly TRBD1 (5 bases). Germline V lookup: CDR1 SGDLS, CDR2 YYNGEE. Deletions cut 5 bases from V and 4 bases from J, with 18 bases between. The CDR3 has 15 residues. CDR3 region: CASSEALNRFTEAFF. The CDR3 region has the DNA TGTGCCAGCAGTGAAGCACTTAACAGGTTCACTGAAGCTTTCTTT.

CDR3 DNA: TGTGCCAGCAGTTCCAGGGGGCGACCGGCTTTCTTT. Translating gives CASSSRGRPAFF. The chain links TRBV28 to TRBJ1-1, with 8 bases aligning to TRBD1. The CDR3 runs 12 residues. CDR1 and CDR2 (germline): MDHEN, SYDVKM. The V gene end was trimmed by 4 bases and the J gene end by 11 bases; junction bases not matched to a gene: 6.

The sample holds a few counts of this clone. The chain uses TRBV30 and TRBJ2-7; the D gene could be TRBD1 or TRBD2 (5 bases each). Germline V gene sequence: CDR1 GTSNPN, CDR2 SVGIG (reference sequence). The CDR3 has 14 residues. Trimming cost V 0 bases and J 2 bases, with 11 bases left between them. CDR3 coding DNA: TGTGCCTGGAGTGTAGGGGCGGGCGCCTACGAGCAGTACTTC. The encoded protein is CAWSVGAGAYEQYF.

The chain links TRBV29-1 to TRBJ1-5; TRBD1 matches 7 bases. V lost 4 bases to trimming and J lost 1 base; unmatched junction nucleotides: 1. This CDR3 spans 13 amino acids. Germline V gene data show CDR1 as SQVTM and CDR2 as ANQGSEA. The CDR3 sequence is CSVGGQSNQPQHF. The CDR3 DNA is TGCAGCGTTGGGGGACAGAGCAATCAGCCCCAGCATTTT. The whole variable domain, filled in from reference TRBV29-1 and TRBJ1-5, reads SAVISQKPSRDICQRGTSLTIQCQVDSQVTMMFWYRQQPGQSLTLIATANQGSEATYESGFVIDKFPISRPNLTFSTLTVSNMSPEDSSIYLCSVGGQSNQPQHFGDGTRLSIL.

The chain employs TRBV19 and TRBJ2-1; D gene uncertain. Germline CDR1 LNHDA, CDR2 SQIVND (reference sequence). V dropped 6 bases and J dropped 7 bases, with 16 bases sitting between them. The length of the CDR3 is 14 residues. CDR3 coding DNA: TGTGCCAGTAGCCCCGTCCATAGCATTAATGAGCAGTTCTTC. Translating gives CASSPVHSINEQFF.

This rearrangement joins TRBV28 to TRBJ2-3; 7 nucleotides line up with TRBD2. The CDR3 runs 18 residues. The germline gives CDR1 MDHEN, CDR2 SYDVKM. V lost 4 bases to trimming and J lost 0 bases; unmatched junction nucleotides: 13. CDR3 protein: CASSSPGGAEGSTDTQYF. CDR3 nucleotides: TGTGCCAGCAGTTCCCCGGGGGGAGCGGAGGGTAGCACAGATACGCAGTATTTT.